This is a list of T cell receptor beta chains from one sample in a study of naive and memory T cell subsets. One entry per CDR3 protein results from TCRdb running MiXCR on the UMI-ligation and nested PCR reads. This table has fewer than 40,000 distinct CDR3 sequences, more than 10% appearing once. Sample: effector memory CD4+ T cells from blood. The origin of the receptors is a human donor in good health. CDR3s include the opening cysteine and the closing phenylalanine or tryptophan. The D gene is left open where the match is weak. Size is stated for part of the rows, as once, few or many counts, or as a class when the clone is expanded.

clone_size | j_call | v_call | d_call | cdr3_aa | cdr3_nt
many | TRBJ2-1 | TRBV20-1 | TRBD2 | CSARDGQRDGNEQFF | TGCAGTGCTAGAGATGGCCAGCGGGATGGTAATGAGCAGTTCTTC
. | TRBJ2-7 | TRBV20-1 | TRBD2 | CSAGASGSYEQYF | TGCAGTGCAGGGGCTAGCGGGAGCTACGAGCAGTACTTC
few | TRBJ2-1 | TRBV5-1 | TRBD1 | CASRYEGATEQFF | TGCGCCAGCCGCTATGAGGGGGCCACTGAGCAGTTCTTC
few | TRBJ1-1 | TRBV7-9 | . | CASSQRGVGKNTEAFF | TGTGCCAGCAGTCAAAGAGGGGTAGGTAAGAACACTGAAGCTTTCTTT
many | TRBJ2-7 | TRBV7-8 | . | CASRVNTYEQYF | TGTGCCAGCAGGGTGAATACCTACGAGCAGTACTTC
few | TRBJ2-5 | TRBV6-1 | . | CASSQLTVQETQYF | TGTGCCAGCAGTCAATTGACAGTCCAAGAGACCCAGTACTTC
medium-sized | TRBJ2-7 | TRBV13 | TRBD2 | CASSLASGSDEQYF | TGTGCCAGCAGTCTTGCTAGCGGGAGCGACGAGCAGTACTTC
few | TRBJ1-2 | TRBV7-9 | TRBD1 | CASSPDRGSDGYTF | TGTGCCAGCAGCCCTGACAGGGGGTCGGATGGCTACACCTTC
many | TRBJ2-2 | TRBV28 | TRBD1 | CASSPGQGDRELFF | TGTGCCAGCAGCCCCGGACAGGGGGACCGGGAGCTGTTTTTT
. | TRBJ2-7 | TRBV5-1 | . | CASSFRTEAYEQYF | TGCGCCAGCAGCTTTCGGACAGAAGCCTACGAGCAGTACTTC
few | TRBJ1-5 | TRBV10-3 | . | CAISGAASNQPQHF | TGTGCCATCAGTGGGGCAGCCAGCAATCAGCCCCAGCATTTT
medium-sized | TRBJ2-7 | TRBV7-8 | TRBD2 | CASSLVSRTSGRVIGYEQYF | TGTGCCAGCAGCTTAGTATCCCGGACTAGCGGGAGAGTAATCGGGTACGAGCAGTACTTC
many | TRBJ1-1 | TRBV20-1 | TRBD1 | CSAVDPGQGNLKNTEAFF | TGCAGTGCCGTAGACCCGGGACAGGGAAATCTTAAGAACACTGAAGCTTTCTTT
few | TRBJ1-6 | TRBV7-8 | . | CASSLPGRQDSPLHF | TGTGCCAGCAGCCTCCCGGGACGCCAGGATTCACCCCTCCACTTT
many | TRBJ1-1 | TRBV3-1 | . | CASSSTTSGSEDAFF | TGTGCCAGCAGCTCTACTACCTCCGGGTCCGAGGATGCTTTCTTT
. | TRBJ2-2 | TRBV5-4 | . | CASSLFGGPGELFF | TGTGCCAGCAGCTTGTTCGGGGGACCCGGGGAGCTGTTTTTT
. | TRBJ2-1 | TRBV14 | TRBD2 | CASSQGGAGGRNEQFF | TGTGCCAGCAGCCAAGGAGGGGCGGGAGGGAGAAATGAGCAGTTCTTC
. | TRBJ2-7 | TRBV5-1 | TRBD1 | CASSPDRPGQGAYEQYF | TGCGCCAGCAGTCCGGACCGCCCGGGACAGGGGGCCTACGAGCAGTACTTC
. | TRBJ2-3 | TRBV20-1 | . | CSAKDFTDTQYF | TGCAGTGCTAAGGATTTCACAGATACGCAGTATTTT
few | TRBJ1-1 | TRBV4-1 | TRBD1 | CASSQRQGVGTEAFF | TGCGCCAGCAGCCAACGACAGGGTGTTGGCACTGAAGCTTTCTTT
few | TRBJ1-5 | TRBV20-1 | . | CSARPGDQPQHF | TGCAGTGCTAGGCCAGGGGACCAGCCCCAGCATTTT
many | TRBJ2-6 | TRBV9 | TRBD2 | CASSVGVSGRGANVLTF | TGTGCCAGCAGCGTAGGAGTTAGCGGGAGAGGGGCCAACGTCCTGACTTTC
many | TRBJ1-1 | TRBV12-3/TRBV12-4 | . | CASSFSRASEAFF | TGTGCCAGCAGTTTCTCCCGGGCGTCTGAAGCTTTCTTT
many | TRBJ2-6 | TRBV9 | TRBD1 | CASSVLTGGAGGANVLTF | TGTGCCAGCAGCGTTCTCACAGGGGGAGCTGGTGGGGCCAACGTCCTGACTTTC
few | TRBJ2-7 | TRBV29-1 | TRBD1 | CSVERIGQGTYEQYF | TGCAGCGTTGAAAGGATTGGACAGGGAACCTACGAGCAGTACTTC
many | TRBJ1-6 | TRBV20-1 | . | CSASRDRFSSYNSPLHF | TGCAGTGCTAGCCGCGACAGGTTTTCCTCCTATAATTCACCCCTCCACTTT
. | TRBJ2-3 | TRBV6-1 | . | CASRPGTLRDTQYF | TGTGCCAGCCGCCCCGGGACATTAAGAGATACGCAGTATTTT
. | TRBJ2-1 | TRBV20-1 | . | CSALSLATNEQFF | TGCAGTGCCCTTTCACTAGCAACCAATGAGCAGTTCTTC
few | TRBJ1-5 | TRBV12-3/TRBV12-4 | . | CASSSNTDSNQPQHF | TGTGCCAGCAGTTCCAACACTGACAGCAATCAGCCCCAGCATTTT
. | TRBJ2-3 | TRBV6-5 | . | CASRQTVLTDTQYF | TGTGCCAGCAGGCAGACAGTCCTGACAGATACGCAGTATTTT
. | TRBJ2-5 | TRBV7-9 | TRBD1 | CTSSPSGTGGAETQYF | TGTACCAGCAGCCCGAGCGGGACAGGGGGCGCAGAGACCCAGTACTTC
few | TRBJ1-4 | TRBV7-2 | . | CASSLLGGDEKLFF | TGTGCCAGCAGCCTTCTGGGGGGGGACGAAAAACTGTTTTTT
few | TRBJ1-2 | TRBV7-8 | TRBD1 | CASSLRDRGITGGYTF | TGTGCCAGCAGCCTCCGGGACAGGGGGATTACGGGTGGCTACACCTTC
many | TRBJ2-7 | TRBV20-1 | . | CSASSEREQYF | TGCAGTGCTAGCAGTGAACGAGAGCAGTACTTC
medium-sized | TRBJ2-5 | TRBV4-1 | . | CASSQGKGQETQYF | TGCGCCAGCAGCCAAGGGAAGGGGCAAGAGACCCAGTACTTC
. | TRBJ2-3 | TRBV6-5 | TRBD2 | CASSSSSGSVAQYF | TGTGCCAGCAGTTCATCTAGCGGGAGTGTGGCGCAGTATTTT
. | TRBJ2-3 | TRBV3-1 | . | CASSQRSSTDTQYF | TGTGCCAGCAGCCAGCGCAGCAGCACAGATACGCAGTATTTT
. | TRBJ2-1 | TRBV24-1 | TRBD2 | CATSDLGGRDNNEQFF | TGTGCCACCAGTGATTTAGGCGGGAGGGATAACAATGAGCAGTTCTTC
. | TRBJ1-6 | TRBV2 | . | CASSVRNNSPLHF | TGTGCCAGCAGTGTCCGGAATAATTCACCCCTCCACTTT
few | TRBJ2-1 | TRBV18 | TRBD1 | CASSATGANEQFF | TGTGCCAGCTCAGCGACAGGGGCTAATGAGCAGTTCTTC
few | TRBJ2-2 | TRBV20-1 | . | CSARSGYTGELFF | TGCAGTGCTAGAAGTGGTTACACCGGGGAGCTGTTTTTT
few | TRBJ1-5 | TRBV27 | . | CASSPRAVGPQHF | TGTGCCAGCAGTCCCAGGGCCGTGGGGCCCCAGCATTTT
. | TRBJ2-6 | TRBV5-1 | . | CASSANGLSGANVLTF | TGCGCCAGCAGCGCCAACGGCCTCTCTGGGGCCAACGTCCTGACTTTC
. | TRBJ2-3 | TRBV5-1 | TRBD1 | CASSLGQGRSTDTQYF | TGCGCCAGCAGCTTAGGACAGGGTCGGAGCACAGATACGCAGTATTTT
. | TRBJ2-3 | TRBV12-3/TRBV12-4 | TRBD2 | CASTPSGSADTQYF | TGTGCCAGCACTCCTAGCGGGAGTGCAGATACGCAGTATTTT
few | TRBJ2-7 | TRBV10-3 | TRBD1 | CAISAGQGGSYEQYF | TGTGCCATCAGTGCAGGACAGGGGGGCTCCTACGAGCAGTACTTC